This T cell receptor (beta chain) was captured by sequencing in a study of response to subunit inactivated influenza vaccine. V lost 3 bases and J lost 4, with 16 bases in between. CDR3 length: 15 residues. Germline V gives CDR1 DFQATT, CDR2 SNEGSKA (reference sequence). This clonotype was counted at least ten times. MiXCR, applied by TCRdb to the RT-PCR reads, yields one record per CDR3 protein. Of 650,000 to 800,000 distinct CDR3 sequences detected, about 14% appear once; the ten largest clones hold approximately 7%. This sample comprised PBMCs from blood, obtained around two weeks before vaccination. This chain connects TRBV20-1 to TRBJ2-1; possibly TRBD1 or TRBD2 for D (5 bases each). The sequence was collected from a man aged 45-65 years who received an inactivated influenza vaccine. The CDR3 loop reads CSASIPGRVYNEQFF. The CDR3 region has the DNA TGCAGTGCTAGTATCCCGGGACGGGTGTACAATGAGCAGTTCTTC.